This T cell receptor beta chain derives from a study of human T cells and chemical hapten exposure. V dropped 0 bases and J dropped 1 base, with 6 bases sitting between them. Germline-derived CDR1 and CDR2 are LGHNA and YSLEER. The CDR3 spans 14 residues. Individual cDNA molecules (in the library) carried attached unique molecular identifiers. TCRdb analysed the RACE reads with MiXCR anew, one entry per CDR3 protein. This sample has 370,000 or so distinct CDR3 sequences; approximately 5.1% occur once, and the top ten carry approximately 2.5%. This clonotype occurred many times. Time point given: patch test 1, 2 weeks after DPC sensitization. Treatment given: therapeutic diphenylcyclopropenone sensitization with weekly scalp DPC. Researchers sampled blood before each patch test went on.

The sample here was whole blood, taken in connection with sensitization to the hapten diphenylcyclopropenone (DPC). The rearrangement joins TRBV4-3 to TRBJ1-1; D is ambiguous. This clonotype was sampled from a woman aged 45 to 65 with alopecia areata. Some clones in this sample may be carry-over from other donors' samples. CDR3 region: CASSQDKGNTEAFF. The CDR3 coding sequence is TGCGCCAGCAGCCAAGATAAGGGGAACACTGAAGCTTTCTTT.